The following is a TCR beta chain sequence with its context. Its antigen is not known. A read error may explain this, as a much larger clone is one base away. Likely a read error: the CDR3 ends without its conserved phenylalanine or tryptophan. Between the trimmed V and J ends, which lost 4 bases and 5 bases, there was a span of 15 bases. Looked up from germline, CDR1 is SGHVS and CDR2 is FQNEAQ. The length of the CDR3 is 14 residues. TCRdb fed the reads into MiXCR, producing one record per CDR3 protein. The sample contains about 5,700 distinct CDR3 sequences, 50% to 55% of which appear only once. This sample stems from a study of T cell repertoires in cytomegalovirus infection. Study-level points and caveats: CMV-specific TCR beta clonotypes restricted by HLA-C dominated the ex vivo response. People with CMV and the relevant HLA were identified by cumulative public TCR beta family frequency.

The genes are TRBV7-8 and TRBJ2-7; D remains unclear. This sequence originates from a human donor in good health (CMV status not recorded). Some clones in this sample may be carry-over from other donors' samples. Sequencing was done on a sample of PBMCs, sequenced either directly or after in vitro stimulation (not recorded which). CDR3 DNA: TGTGCCAGCAGCTGTTACCCCCCTGGCGACGAGCAGTACTAC. Amino acids: CASSCYPPGDEQYY.